The 20 T cell receptor beta chains given below trace back to one sample, sequenced in a study of post-analysis software for immune sequencing data. Prepared TCR beta cDNA libraries contained unique molecular identifiers. A single record per CDR3 protein comes from TCRdb applying MiXCR to the PCR reads. The sample has around 440,000 distinct CDR3 sequences, roughly 45% seen once. These TCRs' antigens remain unknown. Study-wide points: When patients were compared with controls, four or five TRBV segments were more frequent, TRBV5-6, TRBV5-1 and TRBV20-1 among them.

The sequencing sample was made of blood. The receptors originated from a girl between 5 and 17 years old with multiple sclerosis.

The chain has TRBV7-2 and TRBJ2-1, with no clear D. V shed 7 bases and J shed 3 bases, with 16 bases lying between them. The germline CDR1 and CDR2 sequences are SGHTA and FQGNSA. CDR3 length: 15 amino acids. Here the CDR3 DNA reads TGTGCCAGCACCCAGCCGGAAGGGTTCTACAATGAGCAGTTCTTC. It encodes CASTQPEGFYNEQFF.

V gene TRBV27 combines with J gene TRBJ2-7, with D uncertain. CDR1 and CDR2 (germline): MNHEY, SMNVEV (reference sequence). This CDR3 region has 12 residues. V was cut by 8 bases and J by 4 bases, with 12 bases left in between. The CDR3 is CASGPAPYEQYF. The CDR3 region has the DNA TGTGCCAGCGGCCCCGCTCCTTACGAGCAGTACTTC.

The chain uses TRBV27 and TRBJ2-7, with D perhaps matching TRBD2 (6 bases). This CDR3 contains 17 residues. Trimming removed 4 bases from V and 2 bases from J, with 21 bases in between. The V gene's germline CDR1 is MNHEY and CDR2 SMNVEV (reference sequence). CDR3 DNA: TGTGCCAGCAGTTCGAATAGCGGAGAACGTTTCACCTACGAGCAGTACTTC. It is translated as CASSSNSGERFTYEQYF.

In this sample, this clonotype turned up a few times. V and J are TRBV20-1 and TRBJ1-2; TRBD1 matches 9 bases. This CDR3 is built from 16 residues. Germline V lookup: CDR1 DFQATT, CDR2 SNEGSKA (reference sequence). V lost 0 bases, J lost 7 bases, and 12 bases stayed unmatched. The CDR3 protein is CSARDLQGAVSGGYTF. CDR3 in DNA: TGCAGTGCTAGAGATCTACAGGGGGCCGTCTCAGGTGGCTACACCTTC.

The chain links TRBV28 to TRBJ2-1; tentatively, D is TRBD2 (6 bases). Per the germline V gene, CDR1 is MDHEN and CDR2 is SYDVKM. V lost 6 bases to trimming and J lost 0 bases, with 18 bases between them. This CDR3 region has 17 residues. Here the CDR3 DNA reads TGTGCCAGCAGACAAGCAGGAGGGCTCGTCTCCTACAATGAGCAGTTCTTC. This translates into CASRQAGGLVSYNEQFF.

This clonotype has only one observation. The chain uses TRBV7-8 and TRBJ1-1, with D possibly being TRBD1 (5 bases). V lost 10 bases, J lost 5 bases, and 17 bases lay in between. The length of the CDR3 is 13 residues. Germline CDR1 SGHVS, CDR2 FQNEAQ. In nucleotides, the CDR3 is TGTGCCACCAGACCCAGGGTCTGTACTGAAGCTTTCTTT. It is translated as CATRPRVCTEAFF. Variable domain in full (rest from reference TRBV7-8 and TRBJ1-1): GAGVSQSPRYKVAKRGQDVALRCDPISGHVSLFWYQQALGQGPEFLTYFQNEAQLDKSGLPSDRFFAERPEGSVSTLKIQRTQQEDSAVYLCATRPRVCTEAFFGQGTRLTVV.

This sequence joins TRBV5-1 and TRBJ2-1, with D perhaps matching TRBD1 or TRBD2 (6 bases each). V gave up 0 bases and J gave up 9 bases, with 13 bases separating them. CDR1 and CDR2 (germline): SGHRS, YFSETQ. The CDR3 is 14 amino acids. The CDR3 is CASSLGLEGGEQFF. CDR3 DNA sequence: TGCGCCAGCAGCTTGGGGCTAGAGGGGGGTGAGCAGTTCTTC.

This chain connects TRBV7-2 to TRBJ2-5; D gene unclear. The DNA end favors TRBJ2-7, so the J call may be wrong. This CDR3 has 15 residues. Germline assignment: CDR1 SGHTA and CDR2 FQGNSA. The CDR3 loop reads CASSSQIGSGYEQYF. For the CDR3, the DNA is TGTGCCAGCAGCTCCCAAATCGGCTCAGGCTACGAGCAGTACTTC.

V and J are TRBV5-1 and TRBJ2-5, with TRBD1 as a possible D gene (6 bases). The DNA matches TRBJ2-7 better at its end, which makes the J call doubtful. This CDR3 comprises 16 residues. The germline CDR1 and CDR2 sequences are SGHRS and YFSETQ. As DNA, the CDR3 is TGCGCCAGCAGCTTCCTAGGGACACAGGGAATCTACGAGCAGTACTTC. Translation: CASSFLGTQGIYEQYF.

V is TRBV6-5 and J is TRBJ2-1; 8 bases are shared with TRBD2. CDR1 and CDR2 from the germline V gene are MNHEY and SVGAGI. Losses at the gene ends were 5 bases for V and 8 bases for J; bases not matched to a gene: 11. The CDR3 covers 15 residues. The CDR3 nucleotides read TGTGCCAGCAGTGCCGGGACTAGGCGGTACGATGAGCAGTTCTTC. Protein: CASSAGTRRYDEQFF.

This clonotype was recorded a few times. The chain recombines TRBV7-2 with TRBJ2-1; maybe TRBD1 (6 bases). The CDR3 runs 14 residues. Germline V gene lookup returns CDR1 SGHTA and CDR2 FQGNSA. Trimming stripped 4 bases from V and 2 bases from J, with 9 bases between. CDR3 amino acids: CASSYRTAYNEQFF. The CDR3 region has the DNA TGTGCCAGCAGCTACCGGACAGCCTACAATGAGCAGTTCTTC.

Turning to this clonotype: An end of the junction differs from the germline gene, which may be a read error. This chain links TRBV4-3 with TRBJ2-6; tentative D call: TRBD1 (5 bases). CDR1 is LGHNA, CDR2 YSLEER, per germline. This CDR3 has 15 amino acids. CDR3 sequence reads: CASSYRASGANVRTF. Here the CDR3 DNA reads TGCGCCAGCAGCTACCGGGCATCTGGGGCCAACGTCCGGACTTTC.

The rearrangement uses TRBV5-1 and TRBJ2-2; the D call may be TRBD1 or TRBD2 (5 bases each). V lost 4 bases to trimming and J lost 10 bases, with 20 bases between them. CDR1 SGHRS and CDR2 YFSETQ come from the germline V gene. There are 15 residues in the CDR3. CDR3 protein: CASSAEPGPQVELFF. The CDR3 DNA follows: TGCGCCAGCAGCGCTGAACCGGGACCACAAGTGGAGCTGTTTTTT. Variable domain in full (rest from reference TRBV5-1 and TRBJ2-2): KAGVTQTPRYLIKTRGQQVTLSCSPISGHRSVSWYQQTPGQGLQFLFEYFSETQRNKGNFPGRFSGRQFSNSRSEMNVSTLELGDSALYLCASSAEPGPQVELFFGEGSRLTVL.

This clonotype was observed a handful of times. This chain links TRBV7-9 with TRBJ2-5; possible D gene TRBD1, 6 bases. The DNA end favors TRBJ2-7, so the J call may be wrong. Germline-derived CDR1 and CDR2 are SEHNR and FQNEAQ (reference sequence). This CDR3 is 12 amino acids long. The CDR3 DNA sequence: TGTGCCAGCAGCCAACAGGGAGACGAGCAGTACTTC. Amino acid sequence: CASSQQGDEQYF.

The chain has TRBV7-9 and TRBJ2-4; D ambiguous. TRBJ2-5 matches the DNA end more closely, so the J call is doubtful. Germline-derived CDR1 and CDR2 are SEHNR and FQNEAQ (reference sequence). The CDR3 extends over 16 amino acids. The CDR3 here is CASSLDQAWKGETQYF. CDR3 sequence (DNA): TGTGCCAGCAGCTTGGACCAAGCCTGGAAGGGAGAGACCCAGTACTTC.

This chain uses TRBV7-8 with TRBJ2-5; no reliable D call. Germline CDR1 reads SGHVS; CDR2 reads FQNEAQ. The V gene lost 5 bases and the J gene lost 2 bases, with 12 bases spanning the gap. The CDR3 totals 14 residues. This CDR3 reads CASSAQRLQETQYF. CDR3 nucleotide sequence: TGTGCCAGCAGCGCACAGCGATTACAAGAGACCCAGTACTTC.

The chain links TRBV12-3 or TRBV12-4 to TRBJ2-1; TRBD1 might be the D (6 bases). Trimming cost V 4 bases and J 7 bases, with 8 bases left between them. The CDR3 runs to 12 residues. The CDR3 spells CASSWTVNEQFF. CDR3 nucleotide sequence: TGTGCCAGCAGTTGGACAGTTAATGAGCAGTTCTTC.

The chain joins TRBV6-1 to TRBJ2-7; D might be TRBD2 (6 bases). The DNA matches TRBJ2-5 better at its end, which makes the J call doubtful. Per the germline V gene, CDR1 is MNHNS and CDR2 is SASEGT. This CDR3 has 15 residues. The CDR3 loop is CASSEQLAPVLTQYF. DNA of the CDR3: TGTGCCAGCAGTGAGCAACTAGCCCCCGTTTTGACCCAGTACTTC.

The gene calls are TRBV5-1 and TRBJ2-7; D may correspond to TRBD1 or TRBD2 (5 bases each). V lost 4 bases to trimming and J lost 2 bases, with 13 bases between them. The CDR3 loop spans 14 amino acids. Germline CDR1 SGHRS, CDR2 YFSETQ. The CDR3 DNA reads as TGCGCCAGCAGCCGAGGGGTGGCCGCCTACGAGCAGTACTTC. This sequence encodes CASSRGVAAYEQYF.

The chain joins TRBV7-9 to TRBJ2-1; a possible D gene is TRBD1 (5 bases). Germline lookup yields CDR1 SEHNR and CDR2 FQNEAQ (reference sequence). With 5 bases removed from V and 8 bases from J, the gap between germline ends came to 13 bases. The CDR3 sequence is 13 residues long. The CDR3: CASSQGRVDEQFF. DNA of the CDR3: TGTGCCAGCAGCCAAGGCAGGGTTGATGAGCAGTTCTTC.